This T cell receptor (beta chain) was sequenced for a study of cytomegalovirus exposure and HLA in healthy donors. Broader study findings: HLA alleles showed associations with roughly 17,000 TCR beta sequences in a later analysis, at a 0.05 false discovery rate.

In regard to this clone: Antigen unknown.

Germline V CDR1 and CDR2: WNHNN, SYGVQD (reference sequence). The CDR3 is 17 residues long. V trimming: 2 bases; J trimming: 0 bases; junction bases outside the gene matches: 6. 13 Jbeta primers and 60 Vbeta primers were used for the PCR. Assay used: immunoSEQ multiplex PCR; TCRdb lists only in-frame clones, some missing. Here the sample spans fewer than 95,000 clones, less than 85% being singletons. This clonotype was obtained from a man aged 35 to 55 in good health and CMV-seropositive. The source material was PBMCs. This chain links TRBV10-1 with TRBJ2-5; 10 nucleotides align to TRBD2. The CDR3 nucleotides are TGCGCCAGCAGTGAGCCTGGGACTAGCGCGTACCAAGAGACCCAGTACTTC. Its protein is CASSEPGTSAYQETQYF.